This TCR beta chain stems from a study of T-cell reconstitution after alpha-beta-depleted transplantation in children. The authors prepared the TCRbeta library with unique molecular identifiers. Via MiXCR, TCRdb re-called the PCR reads, giving one row per CDR3 protein. The data show roughly 500,000 distinct CDR3 sequences, with around 13% seen just once and approximately 5.4% held by the top ten. The sample holds a few counts of this clonotype. The source was PBMCs from the stem cell graft donor, collected from the stem cell graft. The receptor was derived from a human donor who donated a stem cell graft to a child with combined immunodeficiency.

The CDR3 coding sequence is TGTGCCAGCAGCTCGACAAAGGGGGCGGCCTACAATGAGCAGTTCTTC. This translates into CASSSTKGAAYNEQFF. The chain carries TRBV7-9 and TRBJ2-1; 7 nucleotides align to TRBD1. This CDR3 spans 16 amino acids. V was pared by 4 bases and J by 2 bases, with 8 bases of the junction left unmatched. Looked up from germline, CDR1 is SEHNR and CDR2 is FQNEAQ (reference sequence).